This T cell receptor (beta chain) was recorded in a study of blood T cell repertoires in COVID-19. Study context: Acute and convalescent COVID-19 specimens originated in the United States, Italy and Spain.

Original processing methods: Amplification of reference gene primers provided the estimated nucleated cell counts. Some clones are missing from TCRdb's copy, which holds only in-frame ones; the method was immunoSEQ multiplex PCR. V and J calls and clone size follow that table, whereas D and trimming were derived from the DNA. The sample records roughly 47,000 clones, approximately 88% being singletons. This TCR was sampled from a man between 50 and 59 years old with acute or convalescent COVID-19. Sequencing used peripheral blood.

The CDR3 is CASSLSGGNYNEQFF. For the CDR3, the DNA is TGTGCCAGCAGCTTATCAGGGGGCAACTACAATGAGCAGTTCTTC. The rearrangement links TRBV7-8 to TRBJ2-1; 8 bases are shared with TRBD1. CDR3 length equals 15 residues. V gave up 2 bases and J gave up 3 bases; unmatched junction bases: 3. Germline values: CDR1 SGHVS, CDR2 FQNEAQ.